Presented here are 5 T cell receptor beta chains from one specimen sequenced in a study of blood T cell repertoires in COVID-19. Assay: immunoSEQ multiplex PCR; the TCRdb copy retains only in-frame clones and omits some. The data show about 130,000 clones, approximately 90% seen once. Input material: peripheral blood. The receptors were gathered from a woman of 80 years or more with acute or convalescent COVID-19.

V and J are TRBV7-9 and TRBJ1-1, with TRBD1 matching 7 bases. Germline V gene lookup returns CDR1 SEHNR and CDR2 FQNEAQ (reference sequence). J gave up 5 bases and V 5 bases, and 8 bases lay outside the gene matches. CDR3 length equals 14 residues. The DNA for the CDR3 is TGTGCCAGCAGCCTTAGACAGGGAGGTACTGAAGCTTTCTTT. This translates into CASSLRQGGTEAFF. The full variable domain, in which reference TRBV7-9 and TRBJ1-1 provide the parts outside the CDR3, is DTGVSQNPRHKITKRGQNVTFRCDPISEHNRLYWYRQTLGQGPEFLTYFQNEAQLEKSRLLSDRFSAERPKGSFSTLEIQRTEQGDSAMYLCASSLRQGGTEAFFGQGTRLTVV.

The genes are TRBV6-6 and TRBJ2-2; D is possibly TRBD1 (6 bases). Germline V CDR1 and CDR2: MNHNY, SVGAGI (reference sequence). This CDR3 has 13 amino acids. V lost 4 bases, J lost 6 bases, and 9 bases lay in between. The CDR3 DNA is TGTGCCAGCAGTTCCGGACAGTCCGGGGAGCTGTTTTTT. Its translation: CASSSGQSGELFF.

Regarding this clone: The sample holds other DNA sequences that translate to the same CDR3. The rearrangement links TRBV5-1 to TRBJ2-7, with D perhaps matching TRBD2 (6 bases). The CDR3 is 14 amino acids. Trimming removed 1 base from V and 2 bases from J, with 10 bases in between. Germline V CDR1 and CDR2: SGHRS, YFSETQ. CDR3 coding DNA: TGCGCCAGCAGCTTGACCGGAGGGCCCTACGAGCAGTACTTC. As protein: CASSLTGGPYEQYF.

The rearrangement uses TRBV3-1 (or the pseudogene TRBV3-2) and TRBJ2-7; no clear D gene. V lost 1 base to trimming and J lost 2 bases, with 6 bases between them. The V gene's germline CDR1 is LGHDT and CDR2 YNNKEL (reference sequence). The CDR3 extends over 13 amino acids. CDR3 bases: TGTGCCAGCAGCCAAGGACTTACCTACGAGCAGTACTTC. Amino acids: CASSQGLTYEQYF.

This clone was seen just once. The chain recombines TRBV7-8 with TRBJ2-5, with 7 bases identical to TRBD2. The J segment lost 5 bases and the V segment lost 4 bases, leaving 10 bases of the junction unmatched. The CDR3 has 15 residues. Germline CDR1 reads SGHVS; CDR2 reads FQNEAQ. The CDR3 bases are TGTGCCAGCAGCTCGAGGCCAGGCGGGGGTGAGACCCAGTACTTC. This codes for CASSSRPGGGETQYF.